Presented here are 20 T cell receptor beta chains from one specimen sequenced in a study of CXCR3-negative and CXCR3-positive naive CD8 T cells. General study points: The study found more hydrophobic TRB CDR3s in CXCR3-positive naive cells than in CXCR3-negative naive cells.

5' RACE with UMI labels generated the TRB cDNA libraries. After re-calling the 5' RACE reads, TCRdb lists one entry per CDR3 protein, DNA absent. The sample totals 150,000 or so distinct CDR3 sequences. For these receptors, no antigen is known. Sequences were obtained from naive CXCR3+ CD8+ T cells from blood. Documented subset: CD45RO-CCR7+CD27+CD95- naive CD8+ T cells expressing CXCR3 (TNR3+). The origin of the receptors is a human donor in good health. Some clones in this sample may be carry-over from other donors' samples.

The chain employs TRBV28 and TRBJ1-5; TCRdb lists TRBD1, though no DNA is available to test this call. Germline V gives CDR1 MDHEN, CDR2 SYDVKM. This CDR3 contains 16 residues. CDR3 protein: CASSSRDPLTNQPQHF.

The V and J genes are TRBV11-1 and TRBJ2-1; no DNA is available, so the TRBD1 call from TCRdb remains unchecked. Germline V gene data show CDR1 as SGHAT and CDR2 as FQDESV (reference sequence). The CDR3 extends over 12 amino acids. CDR3 sequence: CASRDPGDEQFF.

The chain combines TRBV29-1 with TRBJ2-1. Germline CDR1 reads SQVTM; CDR2 reads ANQGSEA. The CDR3 loop spans 14 amino acids. The CDR3 loop is CSVGTASSYNEQFF.

The rearrangement joins TRBV5-6 to TRBJ2-1. CDR3 length: 16 amino acids. Germline CDR1 reads SGHDT; CDR2 reads YYEEEE. The CDR3 here is CASSETTQSSYNEQFF.

The V call is TRBV2, the J call TRBJ1-4; TCRdb proposes TRBD1, but this gene call is untestable without DNA. The CDR3 spans 15 residues. CDR1 and CDR2 (germline): SNHLY, FYNNEI. CDR3: CASSDWTATNEKLFF.

This rearrangement joins TRBV9 to TRBJ2-1; the TCRdb call, TRBD2, lacks DNA for checking. Germline V gene data show CDR1 as SGDLS and CDR2 as YYNGEE. The length of the CDR3 is 15 residues. The CDR3 spells CASSAYSGSLNEQFF.

The chain has TRBV28 and TRBJ2-7; TCRdb lists TRBD1, though no DNA is available to test this call. Germline V gene data show CDR1 as MDHEN and CDR2 as SYDVKM. The length of the CDR3 is 16 residues. This chain's CDR3 is CASSLPWGTGLFEQYF.

The chain uses TRBV5-6 and TRBJ2-3; TCRdb indicates TRBD2, and absent DNA this call remains unverified. The germline gives CDR1 SGHDT, CDR2 YYEEEE. This CDR3 is 15 amino acids long. CDR3 protein: CASSQAGGETDTQYF. The full variable domain, in which reference TRBV5-6 and TRBJ2-3 provide the parts outside the CDR3, is DAGVTQSPTHLIKTRGQQVTLRCSPKSGHDTVSWYQQALGQGPQFIFQYYEEEERQRGNFPDRFSGHQFPNYSSELNVNALLLGDSALYLCASSQAGGETDTQYFGPGTRLTVL.

CDR3 in amino acids: CASSLTDGYGELFF. The V and J genes are TRBV7-6 and TRBJ2-2. This CDR3 contains 14 residues. Germline V gene lookup returns CDR1 SGHVS and CDR2 FNYEAQ.

The V call is TRBV27, the J call TRBJ2-1; TCRdb designates TRBD1, a call that cannot be tested without DNA. Germline-derived CDR1 and CDR2 are MNHEY and SMNVEV (reference sequence). This CDR3 region has 14 residues. The CDR3 sequence is CASSLRTDSNEQFF.

The chain couples TRBV5-1 to TRBJ2-3; absent DNA, TCRdb's TRBD1 call cannot be checked. CDR3 length: 14 residues. Looked up from germline, CDR1 is SGHRS and CDR2 is YFSETQ. CDR3 region: CASRWTGDKDTQYF. Full variable domain (outside the CDR3, taken from reference TRBV5-1 and TRBJ2-3): KAGVTQTPRYLIKTRGQQVTLSCSPISGHRSVSWYQQTPGQGLQFLFEYFSETQRNKGNFPGRFSGRQFSNSRSEMNVSTLELGDSALYLCASRWTGDKDTQYFGPGTRLTVL.

CDR3 in amino acids: CSVEKGLAGMGNEQFF. The chain employs TRBV29-1 and TRBJ2-1; there is no DNA to check the TCRdb D call of TRBD2. Germline CDR1 reads SQVTM; CDR2 reads ANQGSEA. The CDR3 extends over 16 amino acids.

The rearrangement links TRBV4-3 to TRBJ2-3; with no DNA, the TCRdb D assignment of TRBD1 cannot be verified. Germline loops: CDR1 LGHNA, CDR2 YSLEER. CDR3 length equals 16 residues. CDR3 protein: CASSHSGTASTDTQYF.

V gene TRBV29-1 combines with J gene TRBJ2-7. Germline V gene sequence: CDR1 SQVTM, CDR2 ANQGSEA. CDR3 size: 12 residues. The CDR3 is CSVELELGEQYF.

The V and J genes are TRBV6-5 and TRBJ2-1; checking the TCRdb D call of TRBD2 is not possible without DNA. CDR1 and CDR2 (germline): MNHEY, SVGAGI. The CDR3 loop spans 13 amino acids. Here the CDR3 reads CASSYSQAGEQFF.

The rearrangement links TRBV29-1 to TRBJ2-3; with no DNA, the TCRdb D assignment of TRBD2 cannot be verified. The germline gives CDR1 SQVTM, CDR2 ANQGSEA. The CDR3 contains 15 residues. The chain's CDR3 is CSVGWSGWEADTQYF.

This rearrangement joins TRBV4-1 to TRBJ2-7; TCRdb's D gene call, TRBD2, goes unchecked for lack of DNA. The CDR3 sequence is 16 residues long. Germline V gives CDR1 MGHRA, CDR2 YSYEKL. The CDR3 spells CASSHEPTRAAREQYF.

The chain links TRBV5-1 to TRBJ2-1; TCRdb proposes TRBD2, but this gene call is untestable without DNA. CDR3 length equals 14 residues. CDR1 and CDR2 from the germline V gene are SGHRS and YFSETQ. This chain's CDR3 is CASSLGILAYEQFF.

This chain links TRBV15 with TRBJ2-7. This CDR3 region has 14 residues. Per germline, CDR1 LNHNV and CDR2 YYDKDF (reference sequence). The CDR3 reads CATSREGSPYEQYF. The full variable domain, rest sourced from reference TRBV15 and TRBJ2-7, is DAMVIQNPRYQVTQFGKPVTLSCSQTLNHNVMYWYQQKSSQAPKLLFHYYDKDFNNEADTPDNFQSRRPNTSFCFLDIRSPGLGDTAMYLCATSREGSPYEQYFGPGTRLTVT.

This chain links TRBV7-6 with TRBJ2-7; TCRdb proposes TRBD1, but this gene call is untestable without DNA. CDR1 and CDR2 (germline): SGHVS, FNYEAQ. The CDR3 runs 15 residues. CDR3 sequence reads: CASSFSGGGGYEQYF. Full variable domain (missing parts from reference TRBV7-6 and TRBJ2-7): GAGVSQSPRYKVTKRGQDVALRCDPISGHVSLYWYRQALGQGPEFLTYFNYEAQQDKSGLPNDRFSAERPEGSISTLTIQRTEQRDSAMYRCASSFSGGGGYEQYFGPGTRLTVT.